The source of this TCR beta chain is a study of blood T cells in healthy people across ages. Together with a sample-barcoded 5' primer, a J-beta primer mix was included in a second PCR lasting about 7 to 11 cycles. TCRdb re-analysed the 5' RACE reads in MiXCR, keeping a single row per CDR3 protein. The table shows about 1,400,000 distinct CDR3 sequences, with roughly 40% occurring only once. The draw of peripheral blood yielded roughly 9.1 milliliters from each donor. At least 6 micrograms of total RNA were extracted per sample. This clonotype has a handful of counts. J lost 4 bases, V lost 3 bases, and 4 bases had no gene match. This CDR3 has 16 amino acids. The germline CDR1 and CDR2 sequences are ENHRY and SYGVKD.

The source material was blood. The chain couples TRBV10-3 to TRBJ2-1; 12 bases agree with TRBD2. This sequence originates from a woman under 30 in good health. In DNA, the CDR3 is TGTGCCATCAGTGAAAAGCTAGCGGGGGGGTACAATGAGCAGTTCTTC. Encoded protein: CAISEKLAGGYNEQFF.